The entry below describes one T cell receptor beta chain. This sample was included in a study of T cell changes during pregnancy in multiple sclerosis. Sequencing used immunoSEQ multiplex PCR; TCRdb keeps in-frame clones, though not all of them. This table has about 72,000 clones, roughly 91% appearing once. CDR1 and CDR2 from the germline V gene are MNHEY and SVGAGI. Trimming pared 2 bases from V and 8 bases from J, leaving 12 bases between. The CDR3 spans 13 residues. Sample: peripheral blood, taken in the third trimester of pregnancy. The J gene is TRBJ1-2, the V gene TRBV6-5, with D perhaps TRBD1 (5 bases). This receptor was obtained from a female donor in good health, enrolled as a control in a pregnancy study. The CDR3 DNA reads TGTGCCAGCAGTTACGGGGGGATTTGGGGCTACACCTTC. Its protein is CASSYGGIWGYTF.